This T cell receptor beta chain was captured in a study of OX40 agonist ivuxolimab in advanced cancers. The protocol was immunoSEQ multiplex PCR, while the TCRdb copy is restricted to in-frame clones and leaves out a portion. The sample lists about 54,000 clones, 80% to 90% occurring once. Germline trimming cut 1 base from V and 5 bases from J; bases unmatched to any gene: 1. The germline gives CDR1 SGHTA, CDR2 FQGNSA. CDR3 size: 15 residues. Patients were ruled out by autoimmune disease history or systemic immunosuppression. Sequenced material: CD4+ or CD8+ T cells sorted from blood, taken in a trial of the OX40 agonist ivuxolimab. J is TRBJ2-2 and V is TRBV7-2, with TRBD2 matching over 10 bases. The origin of this receptor is an adult with an advanced solid tumor such as melanoma, head and neck, liver or kidney cancer. The CDR3 nucleotides read TGTGCCAGCAGCTTAGATAGCGGGAGGACCGGGGAGCTGTTTTTT. Translating gives CASSLDSGRTGELFF.